The present entry profiles one T cell receptor beta chain with its context. For the second PCR, which ran for about 7 to 12 cycles, a sample-barcoded 5' primer and a J-beta primer mix were used. TCRdb reprocessed the 5' RACE reads via MiXCR and lists one record per CDR3 protein. Among 600,000 to 900,000 distinct CDR3 sequences listed, around 25% were seen once. Trimming removed 1 base at V and 6 bases at J, with 7 bases between. Germline-derived CDR1 and CDR2 are DFQATT and SNEGSKA (reference sequence). CDR3 length: 11 amino acids. The sample originates from a study of blood T cells in healthy people across ages. These same records also appear under a second study, on T cells of mothers and their children. That source adds: The study recruited three healthy Caucasian mothers and their six children as donors. Each 15 ul cDNA reaction used 1.5 ug RNA; all RNA was used.

The sequence was collected from a boy between 10 and 17 years old in good health. The rearrangement links TRBV20-1 to TRBJ2-7; D is unclear. Sequenced: blood. CDR3 coding DNA: TGCAGTGCTAGAGCTGGGCTCGAGCAGTACTTC. The encoded protein is CSARAGLEQYF.